The clone carrying this TCR beta chain has only one observation. The target antigen is unknown. The sample originates from a study of neoadjuvant nivolumab and ipilimumab in lung cancer. Study-level information: The combination arm added day-1 ipilimumab 1 mg/kg to nivolumab 3 mg/kg on days 1, 15, 29. Study observations and caveats: TCR richness and clonality were higher in tumors than adjacent uninvolved lung.

The germline CDR1 and CDR2 sequences are SGHTS and YDEGEE. The CDR3 sequence is 14 residues long. V was trimmed by 4 bases and J by 0 bases, leaving 9 bases between them. Profiling relied on immunoSEQ multiplex PCR, and the TCRdb table lists in-frame clones only, not all of them. The repertoire holds 1,500 to 2,500 clones, with roughly 80% as singletons. V is TRBV5-8 and J is TRBJ2-3; unclear D gene. Sequenced here: tumor tissue, sampled before neoadjuvant nivolumab, alone or with ipilimumab. The sequence came from an adult with non-small cell lung cancer. CDR3 protein: CASSKGASTDTQYF. CDR3 DNA: TGTGCCAGCAGCAAGGGCGCGAGCACAGATACGCAGTATTTT. Drawing the rest from reference TRBV5-8 and TRBJ2-3, the complete variable domain is EAGVTQSPTHLIKTRGQQATLRCSPISGHTSVYWYQQALGLGLQFLLWYDEGEERNRGNFPPRFSGRQFPNYSSELNVNALELEDSALYLCASSKGASTDTQYFGPGTRLTVL.